This T cell receptor (beta chain) comes out of a study of T-cell reconstitution after alpha-beta-depleted transplantation in children. Losses at the gene ends were 1 base for V and 2 bases for J; bases not matched to a gene: 6. Germline V gives CDR1 MNHEY, CDR2 SVGAGI. CDR3 size: 16 residues. The authors prepared the TCRbeta library with unique molecular identifiers. In TCRdb, the PCR reads were re-called with MiXCR into one record per CDR3 protein. The sample lists 180,000 or so distinct CDR3 sequences, 6.3% seen once, with just over 4.5% in the top ten. Regarding the study as a whole: In patients about two months after transplant, alpha-beta T cells reportedly arose from several hundred expanded graft clones. Surviving recipient T cells and thymic progenitors accounted for the high day-60 TCRbeta diversity observed in some patients. T cells produced anew were the main source of T-cell counts and diversity one year after transplant.

The sample holds many counts of this clonotype. Its antigen is not identified. The chain carries TRBV6-5 and TRBJ2-7; 9 nucleotides line up with TRBD1. The material was PBMCs, obtained before TCRalphabeta/CD19-depleted stem cell transplant. The clonotype comes from a girl under three years old with combined immunodeficiency, due to receive a stem cell transplant. CDR3 sequence: CASSYYTTGGPYEQYF. The CDR3 DNA reads TGTGCCAGCAGTTACTACACCACAGGGGGCCCCTACGAGCAGTACTTC.